The clone carrying this T cell receptor beta chain was seen repeatedly, ten times or more. The sample comes from a study of metastatic and nonmetastatic thyroid tumors. Patients underwent thyroid surgery, and none had received any treatment before it. Authors' methods: A papillary thyroid cancer distant-metastasis classifier was built from CDR3 differences across clinicopathological groups. From the PCR reads, TCRdb re-called clones with MiXCR. TCRdb, not the authors, supplied the V and J calls. The data contain around 30,000 clones, around 13% of them seen just once; the ten biggest clones take up over 4%. The CDR3 length is 15 residues. Germline-derived CDR1 and CDR2 are SNHLY and FYNNEI. Losses at the gene ends were 3 bases for V and 2 bases for J; bases not matched to a gene: 7.

The receptor was derived from a female donor with papillary thyroid cancer or a benign thyroid nodule (not recorded which). Some clones in this sample may be carry-over from other donors' samples. V gene TRBV2 combines with J gene TRBJ2-7; 7 positions match TRBD2. Sequencing was done on a sample of blood. CDR3 coding DNA: TGTGCCAGCAGTGATACGAGCGGGAACGCCTACGAGCAGTACTTC. Protein product: CASSDTSGNAYEQYF.